This paragraph covers one T cell receptor (beta chain) sequence. The data were taken from a study of spatial heterogeneity in lung cancer. One entry per CDR3 protein, called by TCRdb with MiXCR from the 5' RACE reads. The table records fewer than 150,000 distinct CDR3 sequences, 11% of them present only once. The CDR3 extends over 16 amino acids. The V and J ends lost 5 bases and 5 bases, in that order; junction bases with no gene match: 12. CDR1 is SGHAT and CDR2 is FQNNGV in the germline V gene. Time point meaning: blood at routine non-recurrence follow-up after resection. This rearrangement joins TRBV11-2 to TRBJ2-3; 8 bases fit TRBD1. The material sequenced was PBMCs, taken at follow-up. This TCR was sampled from a female donor with early-stage non-small cell lung cancer. CDR3 sequence: CASSPWTGIRLDTQYF. In DNA, the CDR3 is TGTGCCAGCAGCCCGTGGACAGGGATCAGGCTAGATACGCAGTATTTT.